What follows are 18 T cell receptor beta chains derived from one specimen sequenced in a study of tumour-infiltrating T cells in Burkitt lymphoma. The data were produced by immunoSEQ multiplex PCR, yet TCRdb's version contains in-frame clones alone and is incomplete. This sample has 15,000 to 20,000 clones, with about 80% found just once. The source material was tumor tissue. All receptors derive from a human donor with diffuse large B-cell lymphoma.

The V gene is TRBV6-5, the J gene TRBJ2-7, with 8 positions matching TRBD2. This CDR3 has 15 amino acids. The trim removed 4 bases at V and 2 bases at J, leaving 7 bases unmatched. CDR1 MNHEY and CDR2 SVGAGI come from the germline V gene. The CDR3 protein is CASSLTSDWTYEQYF. In nucleotides, the CDR3 is TGTGCCAGCAGTTTGACTAGCGATTGGACCTACGAGCAGTACTTC.

The chain recombines TRBV5-3 with TRBJ2-1, with D perhaps matching TRBD2 (6 bases). TRBV5-3 is recorded as an ORF, its role being uncertain. The CDR3 totals 13 residues. The V gene lost 0 bases and the J gene lost 6 bases, with 7 bases spanning the gap. Written as DNA, the CDR3 is TGTGCCAGAAGCTTGGCGGGACTCAATGAGCAGTTCTTC. Translating gives CARSLAGLNEQFF.

The J gene is TRBJ1-1, the V gene TRBV19; the D is unclear. The CDR3 length is 14 residues. Between the trimmed V and J ends, which lost 3 bases and 2 bases, there was a span of 10 bases. Germline lookup yields CDR1 LNHDA and CDR2 SQIVND (reference sequence). The CDR3 sequence: CASSMGDFNTEAFF. CDR3 sequence (DNA): TGTGCCAGTAGTATGGGAGACTTTAACACTGAAGCTTTCTTT.

Remarks on this clone: Other nucleotide sequences from this sample produce the same CDR3. The genes are TRBV29-1 and TRBJ2-3, with 9 nucleotides matching TRBD2. Germline CDR1 and CDR2: SQVTM and ANQGSEA. This CDR3 has 15 residues. Trimming removed 4 bases from V and 6 bases from J; junction bases left unmatched: 11. The CDR3 DNA reads TGCAGCGTTGCGATCTCCGGACTAGCGACGGATACGCAGTATTTT. Its translation is CSVAISGLATDTQYF.

The chain employs TRBV20-1 and TRBJ1-2; tentative D call: TRBD1 (5 bases). The CDR3 loop spans 10 amino acids. CDR1 and CDR2 from the germline V gene are DFQATT and SNEGSKA (reference sequence). V was trimmed by 5 bases and J by 8 bases, leaving 9 bases between them. As DNA, the CDR3 is TGCAGTGCTTTCGACAGCGGCTACACCTTC. It codes for CSAFDSGYTF.

The chain uses TRBV4-1 and TRBJ2-7; D not certain. This CDR3 region has 14 residues. The germline gives CDR1 MGHRA, CDR2 YSYEKL. V dropped 1 base and J dropped 1 base, with 8 bases sitting between them. In DNA, the CDR3 is TGCGCCAGCAGCCAAGTGCTACAATCCTACGAGCAGTACTTC. Its protein product is CASSQVLQSYEQYF.

The J gene is TRBJ2-7, the V gene TRBV4-3; TRBD2 matches 11 bases. J gave up 4 bases and V 1 base, and 12 bases lay outside the gene matches. CDR1 is LGHNA and CDR2 is YSLEER in the germline V gene. CDR3 length: 18 amino acids. The CDR3 nucleotides read TGCGCCAGCAGCCAAGGGACTAGCGGGCTACAGGACCCTTACGAGCAGTACTTC. Translating it yields CASSQGTSGLQDPYEQYF.

The chain links TRBV4-3 to TRBJ1-5; unclear D gene. CDR1 is LGHNA and CDR2 is YSLEER in the germline V gene. The CDR3 totals 13 residues. Trimming took off 3 bases at V and 7 bases at J, with 10 bases between the two ends. Here the CDR3 DNA reads TGCGCCAGCAGCCAGTGGACGGGACAGCCCCAGCATTTT. Translating it yields CASSQWTGQPQHF.

This clone was counted a single time. The chain uses TRBV6-5 and TRBJ2-7, with D perhaps TRBD2 (6 bases). The V gene lost 6 bases and the J gene lost 6 bases, with 12 bases spanning the gap. Germline CDR1 and CDR2: MNHEY and SVGAGI. The CDR3 spans 12 residues. CDR3 coding DNA: TGTGCCAGCAGATTTCGGGGGAGCGAGCAGTACTTC. Translating gives CASRFRGSEQYF.

Only a few counts were recorded for this clone. This sequence joins TRBV11-3 and TRBJ1-1, with D perhaps TRBD1 (5 bases). The CDR3 totals 13 residues. V was cut by 5 bases and J by 6 bases, with 13 bases left in between. CDR1 is SGHNT and CDR2 is YENEEA in the germline V gene. CDR3 residues: CASSLSQGSEAFF. CDR3 DNA: TGTGCCAGCAGCCTTAGTCAGGGATCTGAAGCTTTCTTT.

J is TRBJ1-1 and V is TRBV15; D might be TRBD1 (5 bases). CDR1 LNHNV and CDR2 YYDKDF come from the germline V gene (reference sequence). CDR3 length: 14 amino acids. Trimming stripped 5 bases from V and 0 bases from J, with 10 bases between. CDR3 residues: CATSPGGVNTEAFF. The CDR3 bases are TGTGCCACCAGCCCCGGGGGGGTGAACACTGAAGCTTTCTTT.

The chain has TRBV12-5 and TRBJ1-1, with TRBD1 matching 10 bases. Germline loops: CDR1 LGHNT, CDR2 FRNRAP. Unmatched junction bases numbered 7, after V lost 7 bases and J lost 5 bases. The CDR3 is made up of 14 amino acids. The CDR3 DNA follows: TGTGCTAGTGCCATGGGGGGACAGGGGACTGAAGCTTTCTTT. Amino acid sequence: CASAMGGQGTEAFF.

The rearrangement links TRBV2 to TRBJ2-7, with 9 nucleotides matching TRBD1. The CDR3 is 14 amino acids. Germline-derived CDR1 and CDR2 are SNHLY and FYNNEI. V shed 7 bases, J shed 6 bases, and the junction held 10 bases outside the gene matches. CDR3 sequence reads: CASITGTGHLEQYF. For the CDR3, the DNA is TGTGCCAGCATTACCGGGACAGGGCATCTCGAGCAGTACTTC.

The V call is TRBV7-2, the J call TRBJ2-1; TRBD2 agrees at 8 bases. With 6 bases clipped from V and 2 bases from J, the junction kept 6 bases outside the gene matches. Per the germline V gene, CDR1 is SGHTA and CDR2 is FQGNSA. The CDR3 spans 15 residues. CDR3 sequence reads: CASRLTSGAYNEQFF. In nucleotides, the CDR3 is TGTGCCAGCAGACTAACTAGCGGAGCCTACAATGAGCAGTTCTTC.

This sequence joins TRBV30 and TRBJ2-4, with 16 bases identical to TRBD2. The V segment lost 4 bases and the J segment 1 base; nucleotides outside the gene matches: 16. The V gene's germline CDR1 is GTSNPN and CDR2 SVGIG (reference sequence). This CDR3 contains 21 residues. CDR3 sequence (DNA): TGTGCCTGGATCCTTAGGGCGGGACTAGCGGGAGGGAGGGGGGCCAAAAACATTCAGTACTTC. This encodes CAWILRAGLAGGRGAKNIQYF.

The chain links TRBV5-4 to TRBJ2-6, with TRBD2 matching 8 bases. V lost 1 base to trimming and J lost 0 bases; unmatched junction nucleotides: 6. CDR1 is SGHNT, CDR2 YYREEE, per germline (reference sequence). CDR3 size: 18 residues. CDR3 sequence reads: CASSLRGGQSSGANVLTF. For the CDR3, the DNA is TGTGCCAGCAGCTTGCGCGGGGGGCAGTCCTCTGGGGCCAACGTCCTGACTTTC.

The chain carries TRBV29-1 and TRBJ2-7; D uncertain. The CDR3 loop spans 14 amino acids. CDR1 SQVTM and CDR2 ANQGSEA come from the germline V gene. V lost 3 bases and J 4 bases, leaving 16 bases between the germline ends. CDR3 DNA sequence: TGCAGCGTTGACGTGGCCGGCGTGGGATACGAGCAGTACTTC. Translating gives CSVDVAGVGYEQYF.

A single count supports this clone. At one of its ends the junction is not consistent with the germline gene, which may arise from a read error. The chain joins TRBV5-1 to TRBJ2-2; 7 bases line up with TRBD1. The CDR3 covers 15 residues. In germline, CDR1 is SGHRS, CDR2 YFSETQ. In DNA form, the CDR3 reads TGCGCCAGCAGCGTGAACAGGGGAAACACCGGGAAGCTGTTTTTT. Translation: CASSVNRGNTGKLFF.